The text below deals with one TCR beta chain. Antigen unknown. This sample stems from a study of cytomegalovirus exposure and HLA in healthy donors. Findings of the study overall: Some V segments, including TRBV6-2 and TRBV6-3, were excluded as indistinguishable. In a later analysis, donors in an Asian-associated ancestry cluster reportedly had fewer N-insertions in productive TCRs than the cohort mean. Most TCR beta V segments were productive about 87% or about 30% of the time in an earlier analysis.

The CDR3 runs to 14 residues. Per the germline V gene, CDR1 is LGHNT and CDR2 is FRNRAP. The V gene end was trimmed by 6 bases and the J gene end by 10 bases; junction bases not matched to a gene: 7. In the PCR, 60 Vbeta and 13 Jbeta primers were used. Assay used: immunoSEQ multiplex PCR; TCRdb lists only in-frame clones, some missing. The sample holds about 110,000 clones; over 80% are singletons and the top ten take 2.7%. The sequence came from a man aged 30-40 years in good health and CMV-seropositive. This sequence joins TRBV12-5 and TRBJ1-6, with TRBD1 matching 9 bases. The sequencing sample was made of PBMCs. CDR3 DNA: TGTGCTAGTGGCAAGGGACAGGGCGGCTCACCCCTCCACTTT. Its translation: CASGKGQGGSPLHF.